A selection of T cell receptor beta chains follows, all from one sample in a study of cytomegalovirus exposure and HLA in healthy donors. Only in-frame clones appear in the TCRdb table, and some are missing; sequencing was by immunoSEQ multiplex PCR. The table records 150,000 to 200,000 clones, about 75% of them present only once. The sample taken for sequencing was PBMCs. The receptor set was obtained from a female donor in good health and CMV-seronegative. CDR3s include the opening cysteine and the closing phenylalanine or tryptophan. The D gene is left open where the match is weak. Not every row has a clone size; where given, it reads once, few, many or a size class.

DNA: TGTGCCAGCAGCCTTAGCGGGACTAAGCAAGAGACCCAGTACTTC; CDR3: CASSLSGTKQETQYF; J: TRBJ2-5; V: TRBV11-2; size: -; D: TRBD2
DNA: TGCGCCAGCAGGGGGAGGAGCGGGAGTGGTTTCTCCGAGCAGTACTTC; CDR3: CASRGRSGSGFSEQYF; J: TRBJ2-7; V: TRBV10-2; size: -; D: TRBD2
DNA: TGTGCCAGCAGCCACACCCCTTCCCCAACAGCAGATACGCAGTATTTT; CDR3: CASSHTPSPTADTQYF; J: TRBJ2-3; V: TRBV11-3; size: -; D: -
DNA: TGTGCCAGCAGTGGTAGGCAGGGTGATAGCAATCAGCCCCAGCATTTT; CDR3: CASSGRQGDSNQPQHF; J: TRBJ1-5; V: TRBV6-6; size: -; D: -
DNA: TGCGCCAGCAGTCGCAGCGGGGGGGACGAAGAGACCCAGTACTTC; CDR3: CASSRSGGDEETQYF; J: TRBJ2-5; V: TRBV4-1; size: -; D: TRBD2
DNA: TGTGCCATCAGTGAAGGGACAGGGGATGTAGGTGGCTACACCTTC; CDR3: CAISEGTGDVGGYTF; J: TRBJ1-2; V: TRBV10-3; size: -; D: TRBD1
DNA: TGTGCCAGCAGCTTGTCATGGGCGGGAGCATCTGCTGAAGCTTTCTTT; CDR3: CASSLSWAGASAEAFF; J: TRBJ1-1; V: TRBV5-4; size: -; D: -
DNA: TGTGCCAGCAGTTGGGACAGGGGATTTTTTGAGCCCCAGCATTTT; CDR3: CASSWDRGFFEPQHF; J: TRBJ1-5; V: TRBV6-1; size: once; D: TRBD1
DNA: TGTTCCAGCAGCTTAGAGTGGGAGGGCTACACCTTC; CDR3: CSSSLEWEGYTF; J: TRBJ1-2; V: TRBV7-9; size: -; D: -
DNA: TGCGCCAGCAGCTTCACAGTGGCCTCTAACTATGGCTACACCTTC; CDR3: CASSFTVASNYGYTF; J: TRBJ1-2; V: TRBV5-1; size: once; D: -
DNA: TGTGCCAGCTCACAGGACAGACTGAACACTGAAGCTTTCTTT; CDR3: CASSQDRLNTEAFF; J: TRBJ1-1; V: TRBV18; size: -; D: -
DNA: TGTGCCAGCAGTTCACCAGGGGGGAGTGGCTACACCTTC; CDR3: CASSSPGGSGYTF; J: TRBJ1-2; V: TRBV28; size: -; D: TRBD1
DNA: TGTGCCAGCAGGCTGGGGCAGCCTCCTTATGGCTACACCTTC; CDR3: CASRLGQPPYGYTF; J: TRBJ1-2; V: TRBV28; size: once; D: -
DNA: TGTGCCAGCAGCTTCAGGGACAGTGCTACCGGGTATAACACTGAAGCTTTCTTT; CDR3: CASSFRDSATGYNTEAFF; J: TRBJ1-1; V: TRBV7-3; size: once; D: TRBD1